This TCR beta chain was identified during a study of identifying expanded T cells in peripheral blood. Notes on the study in general: Differentially abundant clones: about 1.2 between replicates, about 15 at around 14 days, approximately 18 at four. Clone count variance between roughly 2-week samples rose with total template count.

This CDR3 spans 15 amino acids. The germline CDR1 and CDR2 sequences are LNHDA and SQIVND (reference sequence). Trimming removed 6 bases at V and 3 bases at J, with 15 bases between. The sample holds a few counts of this clone. Its target is unknown. Sequencing used immunoSEQ multiplex PCR; TCRdb keeps in-frame clones, though not all of them. Of around 76,000 clones in the sample, roughly 90% were seen once. V and J are TRBV19 and TRBJ1-5, with no clear D. The receptor was isolated from a person aged 18 to 75 in good health. Source material: blood. The CDR3 sequence is CASSPARNPNQPQHF. In nucleotides, the CDR3 is TGTGCCAGTAGCCCTGCCCGGAACCCCAATCAGCCCCAGCATTTT.